The 19 T cell receptor beta chains presented below share a single source sample, sequenced in a study of control samples from healthy donors and cancer patients. Clones were read by immunoSEQ multiplex PCR, and TCRdb kept only the in-frame ones, dropping some. The data hold 53,000 or so clones, with roughly 87% observed a single time. Sequenced: PBMCs. The receptors here all came from a man aged 60 to 69 with head and neck cancer.

This sequence joins TRBV19 and TRBJ2-5; TRBD2 matches at 7 bases. Germline-derived CDR1 and CDR2 are LNHDA and SQIVND (reference sequence). CDR3 length equals 14 residues. V lost 4 bases and J lost 0; bases outside the gene matches: 2. CDR3 in amino acids: CASSTSGNQETQYF. The CDR3 bases are TGTGCCAGTAGTACTAGCGGCAACCAAGAGACCCAGTACTTC. Filled out from reference TRBV19 and TRBJ2-5, the complete variable domain reads DGGITQSPKYLFRKEGQNVTLSCEQNLNHDAMYWYRQDPGQGLRLIYYSQIVNDFQKGDIAEGYSVSREKKESFPLTVTSAQKNPTAFYLCASSTSGNQETQYFGPGTRLLVL.

The chain employs TRBV6-5 and TRBJ1-5; tentatively, D is TRBD1 (6 bases). Germline V gene sequence: CDR1 MNHEY, CDR2 SVGAGI. This CDR3 is 14 amino acids long. Trimming pared 6 bases from V and 4 bases from J, leaving 13 bases between. Here the CDR3 DNA reads TGTGCCAGCAGCCGAGACAGGAGTAATCAGCCCCAGCATTTT. Protein: CASSRDRSNQPQHF.

This rearrangement joins TRBV3-1 (or the pseudogene TRBV3-2) to TRBJ2-1; the match to TRBD2 covers 11 bases. The CDR3 runs to 15 residues. The ends lost 4 bases at V and 4 bases at J; junction bases unmatched: 3. CDR1 is LGHDT, CDR2 YNNKEL, per germline (reference sequence). The CDR3: CASSLLAGGYNEQFF. The CDR3 nucleotides are TGTGCCAGCAGCCTCCTAGCGGGGGGTTACAATGAGCAGTTCTTC.

V is TRBV30 and J is TRBJ2-1; TRBD1 might be the D (6 bases). With 2 bases removed from V and 7 bases from J, the gap between germline ends came to 12 bases. This CDR3 spans 13 amino acids. Looked up from germline, CDR1 is GTSNPN and CDR2 is SVGIG (reference sequence). CDR3 in DNA: TGTGCCTGGAGTACCCTCAGGGGAAATGAGCAGTTCTTC. This translates into CAWSTLRGNEQFF.

The chain's CDR3 is CASSLFSRFGLPTIEQFF. As DNA, the CDR3 is TGTGCCAGCAGCTTGTTTTCCCGTTTCGGACTGCCGACAATTGAGCAGTTCTTC. The chain recombines TRBV5-4 with TRBJ2-1, with D possibly matching TRBD2 (5 bases). From germline, CDR1 is SGHNT and CDR2 YYREEE (reference sequence). Trimming left V 1 base short and J 9 bases short, with 26 bases between. This CDR3 contains 18 residues.

The chain recombines TRBV6-6 with TRBJ1-2; 12 positions match TRBD1. V lost 1 base, J lost 8 bases, and 8 bases stayed unmatched. The CDR3 extends over 16 amino acids. CDR1 is MNHNY, CDR2 SVGAGI, per germline (reference sequence). CDR3 sequence (DNA): TGTGCCAGCAGTTACTGGCCGGGACAGGGGGCGTACGGCTACACCTTC. Translation: CASSYWPGQGAYGYTF.

The sample holds a few counts of this clone. The gene calls are TRBV7-2 and TRBJ2-2; D possibly corresponds to TRBD1 (8 bases). Deletions cut 3 bases from V and 3 bases from J, with 14 bases between. The CDR3 extends over 16 amino acids. Germline values: CDR1 SGHTA, CDR2 FQGNSA. CDR3 in amino acids: CASSFKTGGDTGELFF. CDR3 DNA sequence: TGTGCCAGCAGCTTCAAAACAGGGGGGGACACCGGGGAGCTGTTTTTT.

The V call is TRBV6-5, the J call TRBJ1-1; D not certain. This CDR3 comprises 14 residues. Germline-derived CDR1 and CDR2 are MNHEY and SVGAGI. V was shortened by 2 bases and J by 10 bases, with 17 bases between the two germline ends. CDR3 DNA: TGTGCCAGCAGTTACGAGGGTCCCGAGTTCGGAGCTTTCTTT. This codes for CASSYEGPEFGAFF.

The rearrangement links TRBV4-3 to TRBJ2-7; D unresolved. The CDR3 consists of 15 residues. CDR1 LGHNA and CDR2 YSLEER come from the germline V gene. Trimming left V 3 bases short and J 2 bases short, with 14 bases between. CDR3 sequence (DNA): TGCGCCAGCAGCCAGTCGATAGAAGATCCCTACGAGCAGTACTTC. Translated, it gives CASSQSIEDPYEQYF.

V gene TRBV2 combines with J gene TRBJ2-5; D is ambiguous. This CDR3 is 12 amino acids long. In germline, CDR1 is SNHLY, CDR2 FYNNEI. Trimming shortened V by 7 bases and J by 5 bases, and 11 bases separated the two germline ends. CDR3 sequence reads: CASTLMGETQYF. CDR3 DNA: TGTGCCAGCACCCTTATGGGGGAGACCCAGTACTTC.

V gene TRBV6-5 combines with J gene TRBJ1-1; TRBD1 might be the D (6 bases). Germline V CDR1 and CDR2: MNHEY, SVGAGI. Trimming pared 2 bases from V and 0 bases from J, leaving 13 bases between. CDR3 size: 16 residues. The CDR3 bases are TGTGCCAGCAGTTACCTGTCTGGACAGCTGAACACTGAAGCTTTCTTT. It is translated as CASSYLSGQLNTEAFF.

This chain joins TRBV5-4 and TRBJ2-2; 8 nucleotides match TRBD2. V was pared by 0 bases and J by 8 bases, with 9 bases of the junction left unmatched. This CDR3 comprises 16 residues. Germline CDR1 SGHNT, CDR2 YYREEE (reference sequence). The CDR3 sequence is CASSLGVAGKSGELFF. The CDR3 DNA is TGTGCCAGCAGCTTGGGGGTAGCGGGGAAATCTGGGGAGCTGTTTTTT.

The chain's CDR3 is CASSSGLAPDASYEQYF. The CDR3 DNA sequence: TGCGCCAGCAGCTCGGGACTAGCGCCAGACGCCTCCTACGAGCAGTACTTC. The chain carries TRBV5-1 and TRBJ2-7, with 10 bases that match TRBD2. CDR1 SGHRS and CDR2 YFSETQ come from the germline V gene. The ends lost 3 bases at V and 0 bases at J; junction bases unmatched: 9. The CDR3 spans 17 residues.

V and J are TRBV11-2 and TRBJ1-4; D is unresolved. This CDR3 contains 15 residues. V was shortened by 5 bases and J by 4 bases, with 14 bases between the two germline ends. Germline V gives CDR1 SGHAT, CDR2 FQNNGV. The CDR3 nucleotides are TGTGCCAGCAGCCACCCCGAAAGCCTTAATGAAAAACTGTTTTTT. Translating gives CASSHPESLNEKLFF.

Within the sample, this clone is medium-sized (0.01 to 0.1%). The rearrangement links TRBV19 to TRBJ1-2; D gene unclear. Between the trimmed V and J ends, which lost 6 bases and 4 bases, there was a span of 18 bases. Germline lookup yields CDR1 LNHDA and CDR2 SQIVND (reference sequence). The CDR3 has 15 amino acids. The CDR3, as DNA: TGTGCCAGTAGCTCGTCCGGACGGAACCTCTATGGCTACACCTTC. It translates to CASSSSGRNLYGYTF.

J is TRBJ2-6 and V is TRBV27, with D uncertain. This CDR3 has 17 residues. The germline gives CDR1 MNHEY, CDR2 SMNVEV (reference sequence). The V and J ends lost 5 bases and 3 bases respectively, with 17 bases between them. The CDR3 sequence is CASSPNGRAYGANVLTF. CDR3 coding DNA: TGTGCCAGCAGTCCCAATGGTAGGGCGTATGGGGCCAACGTCCTGACTTTC.

V gene TRBV23-1 combines with J gene TRBJ2-7; D ambiguous. TRBV23-1 is known as an ORF, though its function is uncertain. This CDR3 has 14 residues. V gave up 0 bases and J gave up 2 bases, with 8 bases separating them. In DNA, the CDR3 is TGCGCCAGCAGTCAATCCAACTTTACCTACGAGCAGTACTTC. Translation gives CASSQSNFTYEQYF.

This rearrangement joins TRBV18 to TRBJ2-2; no definite D call. Germline V lookup: CDR1 KGHSH, CDR2 LQKENI. V dropped 0 bases and J dropped 2 bases, with 1 base sitting between them. This CDR3 has 13 amino acids. CDR3 amino acids: CASSPPNTGELFF. The CDR3 region has the DNA TGTGCCAGCTCACCACCCAACACCGGGGAGCTGTTTTTT. The full variable domain, rest sourced from reference TRBV18 and TRBJ2-2, is NAGVMQNPRHLVRRRGQEARLRCSPMKGHSHVYWYRQLPEEGLKFMVYLQKENIIDESGMPKERFSAEFPKEGPSILRIQQVVRGDSAAYFCASSPPNTGELFFGEGSRLTVL.

The V gene is TRBV4-2, the J gene TRBJ2-3; D is uncertain. V shed 0 bases and J shed 0 bases, with 7 bases lying between them. The CDR3 is 15 residues long. Per germline, CDR1 LGHNA and CDR2 YNFKEQ. CDR3 region: CASSQDIASTDTQYF. In DNA, the CDR3 is TGTGCCAGCAGCCAAGATATCGCCAGCACAGATACGCAGTATTTT.